Listed below are T cell receptor beta chains from one sample, sequenced in a study of metastatic and nonmetastatic thyroid tumors. TCRdb re-called clones from the PCR reads using MiXCR. The data show roughly 24,000 clones, 18% seen once. The source material was adjacent normal tissue. The receptors were sampled from a male donor with papillary thyroid cancer or a benign thyroid nodule (not recorded which). Some clones in this sample may be carry-over from other donors' samples. CDR3s leave out the opening cysteine and the closing phenylalanine or tryptophan. Each record gives: V gene, clone size, J gene, CDR3 protein. Clone size appears in some rows only: once, few, many, or a class for an expanded clone.

TRBV28	medium-sized	TRBJ2-5	ASSLFHYWERAAAETQY
TRBV9	many	TRBJ2-5	ASTRTSGFETQY
TRBV20-1	many	TRBJ1-5	SARATGAQWSNQPQH
TRBV10-1	medium-sized	TRBJ1-2	ASSESRSYGYT
TRBV11-2	many	TRBJ1-1	ASSLSLEAF
TRBV6-1	few	TRBJ2-1	ASSAHLAGGRNEQF
TRBV20-1	NA	TRBJ2-3	SASLGWTSGRAPTDTQY
TRBV5-1	medium-sized	TRBJ2-1	ASGPGAINNEQF
TRBV27	few	TRBJ2-7	ASSPGQPYEQY
TRBV20-1	many	TRBJ2-5	SAKDRLGQETQY
TRBV6-2/TRBV6-3	many	TRBJ2-6	ASSYSLAYGANVLT
TRBV20-1	many	TRBJ2-5	SARGLALGTQY
TRBV6-4	NA	TRBJ1-3	ASPPPRSGNNIY
TRBV5-4	NA	TRBJ1-6	ASSLGGGPLH
TRBV4-1	many	TRBJ1-1	ASSQAGTGRGTEAF
TRBV20-1	many	TRBJ2-5	SARFRTSGETQY
TRBV12-3/TRBV12-4	medium-sized	TRBJ2-3	ASSRGSGLTDTQY